What follows describes a single T cell receptor beta chain. These data are taken from a study of blood T cell repertoires in COVID-19. The CDR3 extends over 14 amino acids. The germline V and J ends were trimmed by 0 bases and 5 bases, with 11 bases remaining between them. The germline V gene encodes CDR1 SGHRS and CDR2 YFSETQ. Sequencing was performed with immunoSEQ multiplex PCR; in TCRdb, only in-frame clones are kept and a portion is missing. The sample has a few hundred thousand clones; roughly nine tenths are singletons. The source is a woman aged 25 to 39 who had recovered from COVID-19. This chain links TRBV5-1 with TRBJ2-5, with unresolved D. Sequencing was carried out using PBMCs or T cells enriched from blood (not recorded which). The chain's CDR3 is CASSLASGVETQYF. The CDR3 DNA sequence: TGCGCCAGCAGCTTGGCCTCGGGTGTGGAGACCCAGTACTTC.